The 14 T cell receptor beta chains below were found in one sample sequenced in a study of vaccination effects on CD4 cells after COVID-19. Produced via immunoSEQ multiplex PCR; TCRdb's table is partial and in-frame only. This sample yields tens of thousands of clones, of which approximately 70% are seen a single time; around 9.1% belongs to the top ten. These receptors' targets are unknown. Sequencing in the ViraFEST assay came after antigen-specific CD4+ T cells had been expanded with viral peptide pools, which were used to stimulate PBMC. After less than twelve days in culture, the CD4+ T cells were isolated. Vaccinated recipients, who were negative for nucleocapsid antibodies, had no history of SARS-CoV-2 infection. The specimen was CD4+ T cells from PBMCs cultured with HCoV-NL63 spike peptides, collected before COVID-19 vaccination. These receptors all stem from a human donor who received a COVID-19 vaccine.

Within the sample, this clone is medium-sized. The chain combines TRBV11-3 with TRBJ2-1; 7 bases fit TRBD2. Germline lookup yields CDR1 SGHNT and CDR2 YENEEA. The V segment lost 0 bases and the J segment 2 bases; nucleotides outside the gene matches: 10. The CDR3 spans 18 residues. The CDR3 spells CASSLDQGGSGTYNEQFF. The CDR3 bases are TGTGCCAGCAGCTTAGATCAGGGCGGGAGCGGGACCTACAATGAGCAGTTCTTC.

The V gene is TRBV5-4, the J gene TRBJ2-3, with D perhaps TRBD2 (6 bases). The length of the CDR3 is 17 residues. V lost 1 base and J lost 0, with 15 bases in between. Germline CDR1 reads SGHNT; CDR2 reads YYREEE (reference sequence). CDR3 sequence (DNA): TGTGCCAGCAGCTTGAGTAGCGGCAGACCTAGCACAGATACGCAGTATTTT. Translating it yields CASSLSSGRPSTDTQYF.

The V call is TRBV20-1, the J call TRBJ2-1; D might be TRBD1 (6 bases). Germline V CDR1 and CDR2: DFQATT, SNEGSKA (reference sequence). Between the trimmed V and J ends, which lost 3 bases and 8 bases, there was a span of 11 bases. CDR3 size: 12 residues. CDR3 sequence reads: CSASRQVHEQFF. In DNA, the CDR3 is TGCAGTGCTAGTAGACAGGTTCATGAGCAGTTCTTC.

This clone was counted only a few times. V gene TRBV5-1 combines with J gene TRBJ1-1; tentatively, D is TRBD1 (5 bases). The CDR3 extends over 14 amino acids. Deletions cut 5 bases from V and 4 bases from J, with 15 bases between. Looked up from germline, CDR1 is SGHRS and CDR2 is YFSETQ. CDR3 region: CASSWGGEGTEAFF. The CDR3 coding sequence is TGCGCCAGCAGTTGGGGCGGGGAGGGCACTGAAGCTTTCTTT.

The V and J genes are TRBV4-1 and TRBJ1-2; D might be TRBD1 (5 bases). The CDR3 covers 16 residues. V was pared by 4 bases and J by 5 bases, with 20 bases between. Germline values: CDR1 MGHRA, CDR2 YSYEKL. The CDR3 spells CASSPAGTARVYGYTF. The CDR3 DNA reads TGCGCCAGCAGCCCAGCCGGGACGGCAAGGGTATATGGCTACACCTTC.

This clone was found a few times. The chain has TRBV6-1 and TRBJ2-1, with D unresolved. Trimming removed 5 bases from V and 8 bases from J, with 19 bases in between. CDR1 and CDR2 from the germline V gene are MNHNS and SASEGT. The CDR3 has 15 residues. The CDR3 sequence is CASSSRLSGGDEQFF. In nucleotides, the CDR3 is TGTGCCAGCAGTTCAAGGCTCTCAGGCGGCGATGAGCAGTTCTTC.

This clone was recorded a few times. CDR3 region: CASSSGLGSTDTQYF. CDR3 nucleotides: TGCGCCAGCAGCTCAGGACTAGGGAGCACAGATACGCAGTATTTT. The chain is built from TRBV5-1 and TRBJ2-3; 7 bases match TRBD2. Germline V gene sequence: CDR1 SGHRS, CDR2 YFSETQ. This CDR3 is built from 15 residues. V dropped 3 bases and J dropped 0; count of bases not matched to a gene: 4. Together with reference TRBV5-1 and TRBJ2-3, the CDR3 gives the full variable domain: KAGVTQTPRYLIKTRGQQVTLSCSPISGHRSVSWYQQTPGQGLQFLFEYFSETQRNKGNFPGRFSGRQFSNSRSEMNVSTLELGDSALYLCASSSGLGSTDTQYFGPGTRLTVL.

This clone showed up just a few times. The V call is TRBV6-4, the J call TRBJ2-3; D gene uncertain. The length of the CDR3 is 14 residues. Trimming left V 5 bases short and J 6 bases short, with 15 bases between. Germline V gene sequence: CDR1 MRHNA, CDR2 SNTAGT. The CDR3 region has the DNA TGTGCCAGCAGTTTGACCGAAAACCGTGATACGCAGTATTTT. Amino acids: CASSLTENRDTQYF.

The chain couples TRBV5-1 to TRBJ2-1; no clear D. Germline CDR1 reads SGHRS; CDR2 reads YFSETQ. V was cut by 5 bases and J by 0 bases, with 6 bases left in between. The CDR3 has 13 amino acids. The CDR3 bases are TGCGCCAGCAGTTCTCCCTCCTACAATGAGCAGTTCTTC. It codes for CASSSPSYNEQFF.

The chain employs TRBV11-2 and TRBJ2-1; 7 bases are shared with TRBD2. The CDR3 has 15 amino acids. Germline V lookup: CDR1 SGHAT, CDR2 FQNNGV. After removal of 2 bases from V and 6 bases from J, the junction contained 7 bases not matched to a gene. DNA for the CDR3: TGTGCCAGCAGCTTAAGACTAGCTCGGCTCAATGAGCAGTTCTTC. It translates to CASSLRLARLNEQFF.

In DNA form, the CDR3 reads TGTGCCAGCAGTGAGGGCGGGGGAGTCCACGAGCAGTACTTC. It translates to CASSEGGGVHEQYF. The chain recombines TRBV6-1 with TRBJ2-7; 7 nucleotides agree with TRBD2. The length of the CDR3 is 14 residues. The V gene end was trimmed by 3 bases and the J gene end by 5 bases; junction bases not matched to a gene: 7. The V gene's germline CDR1 is MNHNS and CDR2 SASEGT.

This clone was found a few times. The chain recombines TRBV3-1 (or the pseudogene TRBV3-2) with TRBJ2-1; D is unclear. The V and J ends lost 3 bases and 8 bases respectively, with 23 bases between them. CDR1 LGHDT and CDR2 YNNKEL come from the germline V gene (reference sequence). This CDR3 has 17 amino acids. The CDR3 loop is CASSQARSRPFDDEQFF. CDR3 nucleotides: TGTGCCAGCAGCCAGGCACGATCTAGACCATTTGACGATGAGCAGTTCTTC.

This chain connects TRBV5-4 to TRBJ2-3; D not certain. The V and J ends lost 9 bases and 2 bases respectively, with 13 bases between them. Germline CDR1 SGHNT, CDR2 YYREEE (reference sequence). This CDR3 is 13 amino acids long. DNA of the CDR3: TGTGCCACCTGGACCATCCACACAGATACGCAGTATTTT. It yields the protein CATWTIHTDTQYF.

The chain joins TRBV5-1 to TRBJ2-5; D ambiguous. This CDR3 spans 12 amino acids. The germline V gene has CDR1 SGHRS and CDR2 YFSETQ. Trimming took off 4 bases at V and 5 bases at J, with 9 bases between the two ends. CDR3 bases: TGCGCCAGCAGCAGACTTGGCGAGACCCAGTACTTC. Residues: CASSRLGETQYF.